The rows below give T cell receptor beta chains drawn from one sample of a study of blood T cells in healthy people across ages. Using its own MiXCR run on the 5' RACE reads, TCRdb lists one record per CDR3 protein. The sample shows 900,000 to 950,000 distinct CDR3 sequences, roughly 29% of them seen only once. These data were also reused for a study on T cells of mothers and their children.

Source material: blood. These receptors all stem from a woman aged 35 to 49 in good health. Both conserved end residues are part of each CDR3. D genes are given only for firm matches. Size tells how often a clone was seen (once, few, many) or the class of an expanded clone, and some rows leave it out.

v_gene: TRBV19
abundance: few
d_gene: -
len: 14
j_gene: TRBJ2-3
CDR3aa: CASSIVAARDTQYF
CDR3nt: TGTGCCAGTAGTATAGTGGCTGCCCGGGATACGCAGTATTTT

v_gene: TRBV10-2
abundance: -
d_gene: TRBD1
len: 16
j_gene: TRBJ1-5
CDR3aa: CASSEGQGTNNQPQHF
CDR3nt: TGCGCCAGCAGTGAAGGACAGGGTACGAACAATCAGCCCCAGCATTTT

v_gene: TRBV28
abundance: few
d_gene: -
len: 16
j_gene: TRBJ1-1
CDR3aa: CASTLSGGGTNTEAFF
CDR3nt: TGTGCCAGCACCTTATCCGGGGGCGGCACGAACACTGAAGCTTTCTTT

v_gene: TRBV6-6
abundance: few
d_gene: -
len: 16
j_gene: TRBJ1-4
CDR3aa: CASSYSRRGGSEKLFF
CDR3nt: TGTGCCAGCAGTTACTCCCGTCGCGGGGGGTCAGAAAAACTGTTTTTT

v_gene: TRBV28
abundance: many
d_gene: -
len: 13
j_gene: TRBJ2-7
CDR3aa: CASSLHRAYEQYF
CDR3nt: TGTGCCAGCAGTTTACACAGGGCCTACGAGCAGTACTTC

v_gene: TRBV6-6
abundance: -
d_gene: -
len: 12
j_gene: TRBJ1-1
CDR3aa: CASSYPGAEAFF
CDR3nt: TGTGCCAGCAGTTACCCGGGGGCTGAAGCTTTCTTT

v_gene: TRBV6-2/TRBV6-3
abundance: once
d_gene: -
len: 15
j_gene: TRBJ2-4
CDR3aa: CASSLNGGRVNIQYF
CDR3nt: TGTGCCAGCAGTTTAAACGGGGGGCGCGTGAACATTCAGTACTTC

v_gene: TRBV7-8
abundance: few
d_gene: -
len: 16
j_gene: TRBJ2-1
CDR3aa: CASSLEGDRIPHEQFF
CDR3nt: TGTGCCAGCAGCTTAGAAGGGGACCGAATACCCCATGAGCAGTTCTTC

v_gene: TRBV7-8
abundance: -
d_gene: TRBD2
len: 15
j_gene: TRBJ2-1
CDR3aa: CASSLVPSGYSEQFF
CDR3nt: TGTGCCAGCAGCTTAGTTCCTAGCGGCTACAGTGAGCAGTTCTTC

v_gene: TRBV5-1
abundance: few
d_gene: TRBD2
len: 16
j_gene: TRBJ2-1
CDR3aa: CASSSIGGGGYNEQFF
CDR3nt: TGCGCCAGCAGCTCTATCGGTGGCGGGGGCTACAATGAGCAGTTCTTC

v_gene: TRBV3-1
abundance: -
d_gene: -
len: 15
j_gene: TRBJ1-2
CDR3aa: CASSQGLGVSGGYTF
CDR3nt: TGTGCCAGCAGCCAAGGATTAGGGGTTTCAGGAGGCTACACCTTC

v_gene: TRBV3-1
abundance: -
d_gene: TRBD2
len: 15
j_gene: TRBJ2-1
CDR3aa: CASSQISGGADEQFF
CDR3nt: TGTGCCAGCAGCCAAATTAGCGGGGGGGCCGATGAGCAGTTCTTC

v_gene: TRBV7-9
abundance: few
d_gene: -
len: 13
j_gene: TRBJ1-1
CDR3aa: CASSLAGATEAFF
CDR3nt: TGTGCCAGCAGCTTAGCGGGGGCCACTGAAGCTTTCTTT

v_gene: TRBV20-1
abundance: -
d_gene: TRBD1
len: 14
j_gene: TRBJ1-2
CDR3aa: CSASVQDRGYGYTF
CDR3nt: TGCAGTGCTAGCGTCCAGGACAGGGGCTATGGCTACACCTTC

v_gene: TRBV18
abundance: few
d_gene: -
len: 14
j_gene: TRBJ2-5
CDR3aa: CASSPTTRQETQYF
CDR3nt: TGTGCCAGCTCACCGACCACCAGACAAGAGACCCAGTACTTC

v_gene: TRBV7-9
abundance: -
d_gene: -
len: 15
j_gene: TRBJ1-6
CDR3aa: CASSLGQAVNSPLHF
CDR3nt: TGTGCCAGCAGCTTAGGTCAGGCGGTAAATTCACCCCTCCACTTT

v_gene: TRBV29-1
abundance: many
d_gene: -
len: 15
j_gene: TRBJ2-3
CDR3aa: CSVGSGGRGTDTQYF
CDR3nt: TGCAGCGTGGGGAGTGGGGGTCGGGGCACAGATACGCAGTATTTT

v_gene: TRBV28
abundance: few
d_gene: -
len: 15
j_gene: TRBJ1-2
CDR3aa: CASKGRSSLLYGYTF
CDR3nt: TGTGCCAGCAAAGGTCGGTCGAGCCTACTGTATGGCTACACCTTC

v_gene: TRBV25-1
abundance: many
d_gene: -
len: 15
j_gene: TRBJ2-3
CDR3aa: CASSAERLGTDTQYF
CDR3nt: TGTGCCAGCAGTGCCGAGCGGCTGGGGACAGATACGCAGTATTTT

v_gene: TRBV15
abundance: many
d_gene: TRBD1
len: 18
j_gene: TRBJ2-7
CDR3aa: CATTGTAVRSKSSYEQYF
CDR3nt: TGTGCCACCACCGGGACAGCGGTCAGATCGAAGAGCTCCTACGAGCAGTACTTC

v_gene: TRBV6-6
abundance: few
d_gene: -
len: 13
j_gene: TRBJ2-7
CDR3aa: CASSQISPYEQYF
CDR3nt: TGTGCCAGCTCCCAAATAAGCCCCTACGAGCAGTACTTC

v_gene: TRBV28
abundance: -
d_gene: -
len: 12
j_gene: TRBJ1-2
CDR3aa: CASSPDMGGYTF
CDR3nt: TGTGCCAGCAGCCCGGACATGGGGGGCTACACCTTC

v_gene: TRBV12-3/TRBV12-4
abundance: many
d_gene: TRBD2
len: 16
j_gene: TRBJ2-5
CDR3aa: CASSLSSSGWRETQYF
CDR3nt: TGTGCCAGCAGTCTCAGTTCTAGCGGGTGGAGGGAGACCCAGTACTTC

v_gene: TRBV7-2
abundance: -
d_gene: TRBD1
len: 15
j_gene: TRBJ1-2
CDR3aa: CASSSGTVLNYGYTF
CDR3nt: TGTGCCAGCAGCTCAGGGACAGTACTTAACTATGGCTACACCTTC

v_gene: TRBV6-5
abundance: many
d_gene: -
len: 15
j_gene: TRBJ1-1
CDR3aa: CASSYGRMMNTEAFF
CDR3nt: TGTGCCAGCAGTTACGGAAGGATGATGAACACTGAAGCTTTCTTT

v_gene: TRBV6-6
abundance: many
d_gene: -
len: 15
j_gene: TRBJ1-2
CDR3aa: CASSYGPGTGYGYTF
CDR3nt: TGTGCCAGCAGTTACGGACCGGGGACGGGCTATGGCTACACCTTC

v_gene: TRBV14
abundance: -
d_gene: TRBD1
len: 16
j_gene: TRBJ2-5
CDR3aa: CASSQGGTGNQETQYF
CDR3nt: TGTGCCAGCAGCCAAGGGGGGACAGGGAACCAAGAGACCCAGTACTTC

v_gene: TRBV2
abundance: -
d_gene: TRBD2
len: 16
j_gene: TRBJ2-5
CDR3aa: CASSGLAGQRQETQYF
CDR3nt: TGTGCCAGCAGTGGACTAGCGGGGCAACGCCAAGAGACCCAGTACTTC

v_gene: TRBV7-9
abundance: -
d_gene: -
len: 15
j_gene: TRBJ2-4
CDR3aa: CASSLTGHSKNIQYF
CDR3nt: TGTGCCAGCAGCTTAACAGGTCACAGCAAAAACATTCAGTACTTC

v_gene: TRBV11-1
abundance: many
d_gene: -
len: 14
j_gene: TRBJ1-5
CDR3aa: CASSPSGARQPQHF
CDR3nt: TGTGCCAGCAGCCCATCGGGGGCCCGGCAGCCCCAGCATTTT

v_gene: TRBV7-9
abundance: many
d_gene: -
len: 15
j_gene: TRBJ2-5
CDR3aa: CASSLAAGTSETQYF
CDR3nt: TGTGCCAGCAGCTTAGCCGCAGGGACGAGTGAGACCCAGTACTTC

v_gene: TRBV20-1
abundance: -
d_gene: -
len: 14
j_gene: TRBJ1-2
CDR3aa: CGASPSGLGYGYTF
CDR3nt: TGCGGTGCTAGCCCCTCTGGTTTGGGATATGGCTACACCTTC

v_gene: TRBV7-3
abundance: few
d_gene: -
len: 15
j_gene: TRBJ2-3
CDR3aa: CASSPDSGPTDTQYF
CDR3nt: TGTGCCAGCAGCCCGGATTCAGGTCCGACAGATACGCAGTATTTT

v_gene: TRBV6-2/TRBV6-3
abundance: -
d_gene: -
len: 16
j_gene: TRBJ1-2
CDR3aa: CASGYPTRQAIYGYTF
CDR3nt: TGTGCCAGCGGTTACCCAACGCGACAGGCTATCTATGGCTACACCTTC

v_gene: TRBV7-9
abundance: -
d_gene: -
len: 14
j_gene: TRBJ2-3
CDR3aa: CASKADSSTDMQYF
CDR3nt: TGTGCCAGCAAGGCAGACTCAAGCACAGATATGCAGTATTTT

v_gene: TRBV18
abundance: few
d_gene: -
len: 15
j_gene: TRBJ2-5
CDR3aa: CASSPPNRNQETQYF
CDR3nt: TGTGCCAGCTCACCACCGAACCGGAACCAAGAGACCCAGTACTTC

v_gene: TRBV20-1
abundance: -
d_gene: -
len: 15
j_gene: TRBJ1-5
CDR3aa: CSASGGGLGNQLQHF
CDR3nt: TGCAGTGCCTCAGGAGGGGGGTTGGGCAATCAGCTCCAGCATTTT

v_gene: TRBV6-6
abundance: -
d_gene: -
len: 15
j_gene: TRBJ2-7
CDR3aa: CASSYLEKSSYEQYF
CDR3nt: TGTGCCAGCAGTTACTTGGAGAAAAGCTCCTACGAGCAGTACTTC

v_gene: TRBV7-2
abundance: -
d_gene: TRBD1
len: 17
j_gene: TRBJ1-3
CDR3aa: CASRRGQGRPSGNTIYF
CDR3nt: TGTGCCAGCAGAAGGGGACAGGGAAGGCCCTCTGGAAACACCATATATTTT

v_gene: TRBV6-2/TRBV6-3
abundance: -
d_gene: -
len: 17
j_gene: TRBJ1-1
CDR3aa: CASSYRVPIAMNTEAFF
CDR3nt: TGTGCCAGCAGTTACCGCGTGCCGATAGCCATGAACACTGAAGCTTTCTTT

v_gene: TRBV2
abundance: -
d_gene: -
len: 15
j_gene: TRBJ2-7
CDR3aa: CAGSEPPGMAYEQYF
CDR3nt: TGTGCCGGCAGTGAACCGCCAGGGATGGCCTACGAGCAGTACTTC

v_gene: TRBV10-2
abundance: many
d_gene: TRBD1
len: 13
j_gene: TRBJ2-7
CDR3aa: CASRDRVVYEQYF
CDR3nt: TGCGCCAGCCGGGACAGGGTAGTCTACGAGCAGTACTTC

v_gene: TRBV4-2
abundance: many
d_gene: TRBD2
len: 16
j_gene: TRBJ2-3
CDR3aa: CASSQDQRGILNTQYF
CDR3nt: TGTGCCAGCAGCCAAGATCAGCGGGGGATCCTGAATACGCAGTATTTT

v_gene: TRBV2
abundance: -
d_gene: -
len: 15
j_gene: TRBJ2-7
CDR3aa: CASTKGGQTIYKQYF
CDR3nt: TGTGCCAGTACGAAGGGGGGACAGACAATCTACAAGCAGTACTTC

v_gene: TRBV7-9
abundance: -
d_gene: TRBD1
len: 14
j_gene: TRBJ1-4
CDR3aa: CASSPRQGSEKLFF
CDR3nt: TGTGCCAGCAGCCCCCGACAGGGAAGTGAAAAACTGTTTTTT

v_gene: TRBV28
abundance: many
d_gene: TRBD1
len: 15
j_gene: TRBJ2-7
CDR3aa: CASSLPGQVPYEQYF
CDR3nt: TGTGCCAGCAGCCTCCCTGGACAGGTCCCCTACGAGCAGTACTTC

v_gene: TRBV4-1
abundance: few
d_gene: TRBD2
len: 18
j_gene: TRBJ2-3
CDR3aa: CASSQITGLAGSTDTQYF
CDR3nt: TGCGCCAGCAGCCAAATTACCGGACTAGCGGGGAGCACAGATACGCAGTATTTT

v_gene: TRBV7-9
abundance: few
d_gene: -
len: 16
j_gene: TRBJ2-7
CDR3aa: CASSPQGGFSSYEQYF
CDR3nt: TGTGCCAGCAGCCCCCAGGGCGGATTTAGCTCCTACGAGCAGTACTTC

v_gene: TRBV7-9
abundance: many
d_gene: -
len: 14
j_gene: TRBJ2-7
CDR3aa: CASSLAAGHYEQYF
CDR3nt: TGTGCCAGCAGCTTAGCGGCAGGCCACTACGAGCAGTACTTC

v_gene: TRBV7-2
abundance: many
d_gene: TRBD1
len: 14
j_gene: TRBJ2-7
CDR3aa: CASSAKTGVNEQYF
CDR3nt: TGTGCCAGCAGCGCAAAGACAGGGGTGAACGAGCAGTACTTC

v_gene: TRBV20-1
abundance: many
d_gene: -
len: 15
j_gene: TRBJ2-7
CDR3aa: CSARDRWGPSYEQYF
CDR3nt: TGCAGTGCTAGAGATCGTTGGGGACCCTCCTACGAGCAGTACTTC

v_gene: TRBV19
abundance: -
d_gene: TRBD1
len: 14
j_gene: TRBJ1-5
CDR3aa: CASSKGQVNQPQHF
CDR3nt: TGTGCCAGTAGTAAGGGACAGGTAAATCAGCCCCAGCATTTT

v_gene: TRBV27
abundance: few
d_gene: TRBD1
len: 13
j_gene: TRBJ2-4
CDR3aa: CASGQGVKNIQYF
CDR3nt: TGTGCCAGCGGACAGGGGGTAAAAAACATTCAGTACTTC